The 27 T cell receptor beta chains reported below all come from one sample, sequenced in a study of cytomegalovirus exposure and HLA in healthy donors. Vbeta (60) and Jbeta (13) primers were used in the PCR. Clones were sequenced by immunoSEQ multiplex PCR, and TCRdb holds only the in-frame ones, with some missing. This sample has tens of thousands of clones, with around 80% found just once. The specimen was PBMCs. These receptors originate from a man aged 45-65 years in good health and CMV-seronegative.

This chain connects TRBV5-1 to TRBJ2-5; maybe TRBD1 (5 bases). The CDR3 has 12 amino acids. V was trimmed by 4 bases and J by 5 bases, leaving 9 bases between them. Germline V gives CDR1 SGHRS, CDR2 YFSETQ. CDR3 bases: TGCGCCAGCAGCCGAGACAGTGAGACCCAGTACTTC. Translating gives CASSRDSETQYF.

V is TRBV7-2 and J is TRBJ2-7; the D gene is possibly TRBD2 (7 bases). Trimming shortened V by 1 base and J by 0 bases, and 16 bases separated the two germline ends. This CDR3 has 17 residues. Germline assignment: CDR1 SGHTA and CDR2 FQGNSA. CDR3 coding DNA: TGTGCCAGCAGCTTAGACGGGGGGCCTTGGAGCTCCTACGAGCAGTACTTC. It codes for CASSLDGGPWSSYEQYF.

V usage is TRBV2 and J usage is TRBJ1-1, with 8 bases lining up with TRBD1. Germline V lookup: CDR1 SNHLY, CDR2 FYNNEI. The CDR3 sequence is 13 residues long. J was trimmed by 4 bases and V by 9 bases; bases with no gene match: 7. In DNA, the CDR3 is TGTGCCAGGAGACAGGGGTTAGGCACTGAAGCTTTCTTT. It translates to CARRQGLGTEAFF. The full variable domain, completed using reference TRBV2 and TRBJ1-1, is EPEVTQTPSHQVTQMGQEVILRCVPISNHLYFYWYRQILGQKVEFLVSFYNNEISEKSEIFDDQFSVERPDGSNFTLKIRSTKLEDSAMYFCARRQGLGTEAFFGQGTRLTVV.

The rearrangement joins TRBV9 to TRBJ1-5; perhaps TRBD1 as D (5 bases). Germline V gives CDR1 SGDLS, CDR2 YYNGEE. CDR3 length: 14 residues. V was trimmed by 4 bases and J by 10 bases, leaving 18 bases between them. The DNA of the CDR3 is TGTGCCAGCAGCTCCGGGGTCGGGGGTTCACCCCAGCATTTT. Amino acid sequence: CASSSGVGGSPQHF.

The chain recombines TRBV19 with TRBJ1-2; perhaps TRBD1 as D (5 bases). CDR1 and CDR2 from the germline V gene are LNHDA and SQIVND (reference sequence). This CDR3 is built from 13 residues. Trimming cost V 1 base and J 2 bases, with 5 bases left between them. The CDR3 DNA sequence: TGTGCCAGTAGTATAGGGACAAACTATGGCTACACCTTC. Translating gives CASSIGTNYGYTF.

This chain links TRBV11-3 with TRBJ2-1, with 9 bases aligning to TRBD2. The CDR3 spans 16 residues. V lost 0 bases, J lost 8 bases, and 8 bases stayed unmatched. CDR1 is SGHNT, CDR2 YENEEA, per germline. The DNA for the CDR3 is TGTGCCAGCAGCTTAGATGGGCGGGGGGGCTCGGATGAGCAGTTCTTC. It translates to CASSLDGRGGSDEQFF.

The CDR3 DNA sequence: TGTGCCAGCAGTTACTCGAGTTCACCCCTCCACTTT. Residues: CASSYSSSPLHF. The chain employs TRBV6-5 and TRBJ1-6; no clear D. The CDR3 sequence is 12 residues long. V lost 0 bases to trimming and J lost 9 bases, with 3 bases between them. CDR1 is MNHEY, CDR2 SVGAGI, per germline.

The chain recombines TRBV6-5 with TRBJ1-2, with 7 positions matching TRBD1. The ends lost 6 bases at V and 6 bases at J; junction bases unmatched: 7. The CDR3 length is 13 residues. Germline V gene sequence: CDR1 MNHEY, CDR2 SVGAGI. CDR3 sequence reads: CASSRTGVNGYTF. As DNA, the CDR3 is TGTGCCAGCAGCAGAACAGGGGTCAATGGCTACACCTTC.

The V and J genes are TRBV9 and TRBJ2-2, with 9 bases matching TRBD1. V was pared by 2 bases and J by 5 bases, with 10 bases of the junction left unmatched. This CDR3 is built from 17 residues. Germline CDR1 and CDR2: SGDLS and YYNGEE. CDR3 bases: TGTGCCAGCAGCGTCCTACAGGGGGCCCCGGGGACCGGGGAGCTGTTTTTT. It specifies CASSVLQGAPGTGELFF. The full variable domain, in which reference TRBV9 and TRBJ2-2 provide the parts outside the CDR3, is DSGVTQTPKHLITATGQRVTLRCSPRSGDLSVYWYQQSLDQGLQFLIQYYNGEERAKGNILERFSAQQFPDLHSELNLSSLELGDSALYFCASSVLQGAPGTGELFFGEGSRLTVL.

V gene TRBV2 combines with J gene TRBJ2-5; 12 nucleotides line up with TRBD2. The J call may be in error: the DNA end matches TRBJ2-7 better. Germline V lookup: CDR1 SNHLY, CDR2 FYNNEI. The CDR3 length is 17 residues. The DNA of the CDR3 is TGTGCCAGCAGTGATCTAGCGGGGGGGCCGGTGTCGTACGAGCAGTACTTC. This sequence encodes CASSDLAGGPVSYEQYF.

The CDR3 nucleotides read TGCGCCAGCAGCTTCAGGGATAGTGGCACTGAAGCTTTCTTT. This translates into CASSFRDSGTEAFF. This chain joins TRBV5-1 and TRBJ1-1; a possible D gene is TRBD1 (5 bases). Germline lookup yields CDR1 SGHRS and CDR2 YFSETQ. The CDR3 runs 14 residues. V lost 2 bases and J 4 bases, leaving 12 bases between the germline ends.

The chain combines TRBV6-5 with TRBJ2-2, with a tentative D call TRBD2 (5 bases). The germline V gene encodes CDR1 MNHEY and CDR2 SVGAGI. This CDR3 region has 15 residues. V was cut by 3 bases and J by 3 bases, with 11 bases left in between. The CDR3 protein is CASSYEGADTGELFF. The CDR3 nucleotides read TGTGCCAGCAGTTATGAGGGCGCGGACACCGGGGAGCTGTTTTTT.

CDR3 DNA: TGTGCCAGCAGCTTGGGGACTAGCGGGGCCCCTGGAGAGACCCAGTACTTC. Its translation: CASSLGTSGAPGETQYF. The chain recombines TRBV7-6 with TRBJ2-5; TRBD2 agrees at 13 bases. The ends lost 3 bases at V and 4 bases at J; junction bases unmatched: 8. CDR1 is SGHVS and CDR2 is FNYEAQ in the germline V gene. CDR3 size: 17 residues.

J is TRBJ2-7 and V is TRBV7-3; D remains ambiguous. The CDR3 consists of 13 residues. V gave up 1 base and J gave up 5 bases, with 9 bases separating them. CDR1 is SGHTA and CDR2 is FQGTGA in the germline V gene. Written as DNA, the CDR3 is TGTGCCAGCAGCTTAAGGGCAGGCCACGAGCAGTACTTC. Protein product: CASSLRAGHEQYF.

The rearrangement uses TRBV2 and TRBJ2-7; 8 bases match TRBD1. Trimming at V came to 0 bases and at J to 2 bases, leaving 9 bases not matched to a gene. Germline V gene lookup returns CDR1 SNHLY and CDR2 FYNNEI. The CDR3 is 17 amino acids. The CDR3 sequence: CASSEALRGQDTYEQYF. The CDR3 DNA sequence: TGTGCCAGCAGTGAAGCGCTGAGGGGACAGGATACCTACGAGCAGTACTTC.

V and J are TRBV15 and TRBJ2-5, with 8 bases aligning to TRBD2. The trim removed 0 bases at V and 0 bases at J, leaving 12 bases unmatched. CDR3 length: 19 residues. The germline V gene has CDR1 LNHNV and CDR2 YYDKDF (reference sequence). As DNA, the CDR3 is TGTGCCACCAGCAGAGAAGCCCCCGGGGGGGCAACTTACCAAGAGACCCAGTACTTC. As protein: CATSREAPGGATYQETQYF. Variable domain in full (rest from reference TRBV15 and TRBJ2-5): DAMVIQNPRYQVTQFGKPVTLSCSQTLNHNVMYWYQQKSSQAPKLLFHYYDKDFNNEADTPDNFQSRRPNTSFCFLDIRSPGLGDTAMYLCATSREAPGGATYQETQYFGPGTRLLVL.

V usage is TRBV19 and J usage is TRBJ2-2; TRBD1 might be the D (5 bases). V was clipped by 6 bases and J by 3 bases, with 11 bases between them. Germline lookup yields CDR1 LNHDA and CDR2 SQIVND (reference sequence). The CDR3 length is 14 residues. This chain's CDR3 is CASSLRRDTGELFF. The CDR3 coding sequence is TGTGCCAGTAGCCTTCGCAGGGACACCGGGGAGCTGTTTTTT.

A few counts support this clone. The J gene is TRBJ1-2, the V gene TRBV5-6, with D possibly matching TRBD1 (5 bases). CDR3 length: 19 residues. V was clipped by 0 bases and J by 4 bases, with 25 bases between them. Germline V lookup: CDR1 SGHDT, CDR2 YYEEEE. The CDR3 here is CASSLAKGRRSHHSYGYTF. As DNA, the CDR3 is TGTGCCAGCAGCTTGGCGAAGGGGCGGCGTTCGCATCATTCCTATGGCTACACCTTC.

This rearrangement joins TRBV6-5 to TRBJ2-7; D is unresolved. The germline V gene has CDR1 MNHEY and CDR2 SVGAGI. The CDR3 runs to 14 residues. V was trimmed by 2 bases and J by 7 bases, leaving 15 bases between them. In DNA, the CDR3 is TGTGCCAGCAGTTACACTCAAGTTGCCCTGGAGCAGTACTTC. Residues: CASSYTQVALEQYF.

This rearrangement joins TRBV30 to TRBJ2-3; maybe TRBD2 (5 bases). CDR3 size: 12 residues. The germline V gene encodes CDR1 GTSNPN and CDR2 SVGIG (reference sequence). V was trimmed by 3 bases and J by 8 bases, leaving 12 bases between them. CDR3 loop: CAWSEVRGTQYF. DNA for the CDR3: TGTGCCTGGAGCGAGGTCCGGGGTACGCAGTATTTT.

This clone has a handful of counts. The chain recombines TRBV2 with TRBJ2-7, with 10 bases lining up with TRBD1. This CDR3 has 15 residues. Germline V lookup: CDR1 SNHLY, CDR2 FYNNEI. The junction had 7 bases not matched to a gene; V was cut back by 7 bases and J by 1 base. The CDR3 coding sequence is TGTGCCAGCACCTCCCCGGACAGGGGGTCCTACGAGCAGTACTTC. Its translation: CASTSPDRGSYEQYF.

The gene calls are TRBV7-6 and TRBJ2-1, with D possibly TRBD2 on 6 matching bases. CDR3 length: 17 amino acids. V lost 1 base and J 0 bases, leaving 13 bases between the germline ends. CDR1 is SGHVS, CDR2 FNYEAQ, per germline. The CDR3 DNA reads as TGTGCCAGCAGCTTAGGGACTCGGGGGAGCTCCTACAATGAGCAGTTCTTC. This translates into CASSLGTRGSSYNEQFF.

The CDR3 region has the DNA TGTGCCAGCAGTTTTAGTGGCAATCAGCCCCAGCATTTT. This encodes CASSFSGNQPQHF. J is TRBJ1-5 and V is TRBV28, with unresolved D. From germline, CDR1 is MDHEN and CDR2 SYDVKM. V was pared by 3 bases and J by 2 bases, with 5 bases between. CDR3 length: 13 residues.

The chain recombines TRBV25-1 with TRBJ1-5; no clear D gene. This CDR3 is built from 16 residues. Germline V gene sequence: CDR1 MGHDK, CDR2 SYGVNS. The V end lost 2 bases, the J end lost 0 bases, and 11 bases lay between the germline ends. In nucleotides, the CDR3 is TGTGCCAGCAGTGAAAAAAGATCCTATAGCAATCAGCCCCAGCATTTT. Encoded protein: CASSEKRSYSNQPQHF.

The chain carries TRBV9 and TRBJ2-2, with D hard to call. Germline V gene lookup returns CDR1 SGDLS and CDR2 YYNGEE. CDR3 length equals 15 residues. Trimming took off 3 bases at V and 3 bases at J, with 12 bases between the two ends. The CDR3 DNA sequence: TGTGCCAGCAGCGCCAGTCCCGGAGACACCGGGGAGCTGTTTTTT. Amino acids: CASSASPGDTGELFF.

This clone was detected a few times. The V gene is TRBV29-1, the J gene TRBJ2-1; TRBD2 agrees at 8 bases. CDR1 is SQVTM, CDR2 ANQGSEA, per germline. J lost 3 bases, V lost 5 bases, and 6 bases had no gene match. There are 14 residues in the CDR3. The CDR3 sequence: CSVIGGAFYNEQFF. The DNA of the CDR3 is TGCAGCGTTATCGGGGGGGCCTTCTACAATGAGCAGTTCTTC.

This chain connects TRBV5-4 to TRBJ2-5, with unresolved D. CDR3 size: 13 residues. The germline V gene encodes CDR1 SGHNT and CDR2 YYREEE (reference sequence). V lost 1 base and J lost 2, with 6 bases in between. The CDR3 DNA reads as TGTGCCAGCAGCTTGATCCAGCAAGAGACCCAGTACTTC. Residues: CASSLIQQETQYF.